This T cell receptor beta chain was recovered during a study of blood T cell repertoires in COVID-19. Clones were sequenced by immunoSEQ multiplex PCR, and TCRdb holds only the in-frame ones, with some missing. The repertoire includes 270,000 or so clones, around 84% of them detected once, and more than 1.2% sits in the top ten. Germline assignment: CDR1 MNHEY and CDR2 SMNVEV (reference sequence). V shed 5 bases and J 6 bases; nucleotides not matched to a gene: 10. The CDR3 has 16 residues. The sample taken for sequencing was peripheral blood. The receptor comes from a human donor with COVID-19, enrolled during active disease. The donor label of this sample is uncertain. This chain links TRBV27 with TRBJ1-6; TRBD1 matches 7 bases. As DNA, the CDR3 is TGTGCCAGCAGTCTCCGACAGGGAACCGTTAATTCACCCCTCCACTTT. Protein product: CASSLRQGTVNSPLHF.